This paragraph reports one T cell receptor (beta chain). Libraries were prepared by immunoSEQ multiplex PCR; TCRdb keeps only in-frame clonotypes and omits some of them. The table shows around 110,000 clones, with roughly nine tenths occurring only once. Per the germline V gene, CDR1 is MNHEY and CDR2 is SMNVEV (reference sequence). Trimming took off 4 bases at V and 0 bases at J, with 15 bases between the two ends. This CDR3 contains 16 residues. This specimen belongs to a study of control samples from healthy donors and cancer patients. The sequence came from a woman aged 45 to 65 with colorectal cancer. Sample: PBMCs. The V gene is TRBV27, the J gene TRBJ1-2, with no clear D. CDR3 in DNA: TGTGCCAGCAGTTCCTTCATTCGGGCTGCTAACTATGGCTACACCTTC. Residues: CASSSFIRAANYGYTF.